These 26 T cell receptor beta chains came from one sample sequenced in a study of blood T cell repertoires in COVID-19. Assay: immunoSEQ multiplex PCR; the TCRdb copy retains only in-frame clones and omits some. The sample gives around 8,300 clones, 80% to 90% of which show up once; roughly 7.7% is in the top ten. Sequenced material: peripheral blood. The receptors stem from a human donor in a cohort sampled during active COVID-19.

This chain joins TRBV7-9 and TRBJ2-6; D might be TRBD1 (6 bases). V was trimmed by 1 base and J by 1 base, leaving 14 bases between them. Germline loops: CDR1 SEHNR, CDR2 FQNEAQ (reference sequence). This CDR3 has 18 residues. CDR3: CASSLVQGIRSGANVLTF. The DNA for the CDR3 is TGTGCCAGCAGCTTAGTGCAGGGGATACGGTCTGGGGCCAACGTCCTGACTTTC.

The genes are TRBV5-6 and TRBJ1-3; D might be TRBD1 (6 bases). The CDR3 contains 14 residues. Germline-derived CDR1 and CDR2 are SGHDT and YYEEEE. V lost 2 bases, J lost 2 bases, and 8 bases lay in between. The CDR3 bases are TGTGCCAGCAGCTTCTACAGGGCTGGAAACACCATATATTTT. Its protein is CASSFYRAGNTIYF.

The CDR3 is CASSWVPTEGDTEAFF. CDR3 coding DNA: TGTGCCAGCAGTTGGGTACCGACCGAGGGTGACACTGAAGCTTTCTTT. The chain recombines TRBV6-2 or TRBV6-3 with TRBJ1-1; D uncertain. Germline V gene lookup returns CDR1 MNHEY and CDR2 SVGEGT. This CDR3 is built from 16 residues. The V end lost 4 bases, the J end lost 3 bases, and 18 bases lay between the germline ends.

The chain couples TRBV19 to TRBJ2-5; 12 positions agree with TRBD2. The germline V gene has CDR1 LNHDA and CDR2 SQIVND (reference sequence). This CDR3 is 15 amino acids long. V shed 8 bases, J shed 4 bases, and the junction held 8 bases outside the gene matches. The CDR3 DNA reads as TGTGCCAGTGCCGAACTAGCGGGAGGCTCAGAGACCCAGTACTTC. Residues: CASAELAGGSETQYF.

J is TRBJ2-5 and V is TRBV28; D is possibly TRBD1 (5 bases). The CDR3 has 14 amino acids. In germline, CDR1 is MDHEN, CDR2 SYDVKM. The ends were cut back, 4 bases at V and 4 bases at J, with 13 bases in the middle. CDR3 residues: CASSSSRVSETQYF. The CDR3 DNA is TGTGCCAGCAGTTCGAGCAGGGTATCAGAGACCCAGTACTTC.

This clone was seen more than once but under ten times. This rearrangement joins TRBV19 to TRBJ2-7, with 11 bases lining up with TRBD1. J gave up 4 bases and V 9 bases, and 2 bases lay outside the gene matches. Germline-derived CDR1 and CDR2 are LNHDA and SQIVND (reference sequence). The CDR3 consists of 12 residues. The CDR3 nucleotides read TGTGCCAGCGGACAGGGGGCTTACGAGCAGTACTTC. It codes for CASGQGAYEQYF.

This rearrangement joins TRBV19 to TRBJ1-2; TRBD1 matches 7 bases. CDR3 size: 13 residues. The ends lost 5 bases at V and 4 bases at J; junction bases unmatched: 4. The germline V gene encodes CDR1 LNHDA and CDR2 SQIVND (reference sequence). DNA for the CDR3: TGTGCCAGTAGTCCTCGACAGGGCTATGGCTACACCTTC. Protein product: CASSPRQGYGYTF.

The rearrangement joins TRBV6-5 to TRBJ2-1, with 9 bases matching TRBD2. V lost 3 bases and J lost 7; bases outside the gene matches: 1. The CDR3 is 13 residues long. From germline, CDR1 is MNHEY and CDR2 SVGAGI. CDR3 region: CASSYSGSNEQFF. CDR3 in DNA: TGTGCCAGCAGTTATAGCGGGAGTAATGAGCAGTTCTTC.

This clone appeared a few times. This chain links TRBV19 with TRBJ1-1, with 7 bases aligning to TRBD1. The germline CDR1 and CDR2 sequences are LNHDA and SQIVND (reference sequence). CDR3 length equals 13 residues. The ends lost 5 bases at V and 4 bases at J; junction bases unmatched: 4. The CDR3 nucleotides are TGTGCCAGTAGTTTGTCAGGGGGCACTGAAGCTTTCTTT. Amino acids: CASSLSGGTEAFF.

The J gene is TRBJ2-2, the V gene TRBV6-5; D is unresolved. CDR1 and CDR2 from the germline V gene are MNHEY and SVGAGI. Trimming pared 6 bases from V and 0 bases from J, leaving 2 bases between. The CDR3 is 12 amino acids. The CDR3, as DNA: TGTGCCAGCAGCTCGAACACCGGGGAGCTGTTTTTT. Its protein product is CASSSNTGELFF.

The genes are TRBV20-1 and TRBJ2-7; 7 bases line up with TRBD1. Germline CDR1 DFQATT, CDR2 SNEGSKA (reference sequence). With V trimmed by 3 bases and J by 3 bases, 8 bases remained unmatched. The CDR3 loop spans 14 amino acids. The CDR3 sequence: CSASPQGKNYEQYF. As DNA, the CDR3 is TGCAGTGCTAGTCCACAGGGGAAGAACTACGAGCAGTACTTC.

The chain has TRBV14 and TRBJ1-1, with D possibly TRBD1 on 6 matching bases. In germline, CDR1 is SGHDN, CDR2 FVKESK. V shed 0 bases and J shed 1 base, with 18 bases lying between them. The length of the CDR3 is 18 residues. The CDR3 is CASSQDKGRGRGNTEAFF. The CDR3 coding sequence is TGTGCCAGCAGCCAAGATAAGGGCCGCGGCAGGGGGAACACTGAAGCTTTCTTT. Filled out from reference TRBV14 and TRBJ1-1, the complete variable domain reads EAGVTQFPSHSVIEKGQTVTLRCDPISGHDNLYWYRRVMGKEIKFLLHFVKESKQDESGMPNNRFLAERTGGTYSTLKVQPAELEDSGVYFCASSQDKGRGRGNTEAFFGQGTRLTVV.

The CDR3 loop reads CASSPRGRANEQFF. The CDR3 nucleotides are TGTGCCAGCAGCCCTCGTGGGAGGGCTAATGAGCAGTTCTTC. V and J are TRBV7-9 and TRBJ2-1; 7 positions agree with TRBD2. The V and J ends lost 5 bases and 7 bases, in that order; junction bases with no gene match: 8. This CDR3 has 14 amino acids. The V gene's germline CDR1 is SEHNR and CDR2 FQNEAQ (reference sequence).

The chain employs TRBV6-2 or TRBV6-3 and TRBJ2-1; D is unresolved. This CDR3 has 13 residues. The germline gives CDR1 MNHEY, CDR2 SVGEGT. V lost 0 bases and J 7 bases, leaving 7 bases between the germline ends. In DNA form, the CDR3 reads TGTGCCAGCAGTTACTCGGGCTGGAATGAGCAGTTCTTC. Protein sequence: CASSYSGWNEQFF.

V gene TRBV9 combines with J gene TRBJ2-1; 8 bases fit TRBD2. CDR3 length equals 14 residues. Germline lookup yields CDR1 SGDLS and CDR2 YYNGEE. V dropped 6 bases and J dropped 4; count of bases not matched to a gene: 6. The DNA for the CDR3 is TGTGCCAGCACTAAGACTAGCGAATACAATGAGCAGTTCTTC. This sequence encodes CASTKTSEYNEQFF. Full variable domain (outside the CDR3, taken from reference TRBV9 and TRBJ2-1): DSGVTQTPKHLITATGQRVTLRCSPRSGDLSVYWYQQSLDQGLQFLIQYYNGEERAKGNILERFSAQQFPDLHSELNLSSLELGDSALYFCASTKTSEYNEQFFGPGTRLTVL.

This rearrangement joins TRBV10-3 to TRBJ2-7, with 7 bases fitting TRBD1. The CDR3 length is 14 residues. Germline V gives CDR1 ENHRY, CDR2 SYGVKD. V was clipped by 3 bases and J by 2 bases; unmatched bases: 4. CDR3 sequence: CAISDGTVAYEQYF. CDR3 in DNA: TGTGCCATCAGTGACGGGACAGTAGCCTACGAGCAGTACTTC.

The chain's CDR3 is CATSGATGGSNQPQHF. The CDR3 DNA follows: TGTGCCACCAGTGGCGCGACAGGGGGGAGCAATCAGCCCCAGCATTTT. The rearrangement uses TRBV24-1 and TRBJ1-5; 9 nucleotides align to TRBD1. This CDR3 comprises 16 residues. CDR1 is KGHDR and CDR2 is SFDVKD in the germline V gene. The V gene end was trimmed by 5 bases and the J gene end by 1 base; junction bases not matched to a gene: 5.

This chain uses TRBV6-6 with TRBJ2-7; 7 bases fit TRBD1. Losses at the gene ends were 2 bases for V and 2 bases for J; bases not matched to a gene: 9. Germline V gene data show CDR1 as MNHNY and CDR2 as SVGAGI (reference sequence). The CDR3 runs to 16 residues. DNA for the CDR3: TGTGCCAGCAGTTACCCCGAAGACAGGGTCACCTACGAGCAGTACTTC. This gives the protein CASSYPEDRVTYEQYF.

The chain is built from TRBV7-8 and TRBJ1-1; D possibly corresponds to TRBD1 (5 bases). The germline V and J ends were trimmed by 1 base and 6 bases, with 12 bases remaining between them. The CDR3 has 14 residues. In germline, CDR1 is SGHVS, CDR2 FQNEAQ. CDR3 sequence reads: CASSLDSSGPEAFF. The CDR3 DNA reads TGTGCCAGCAGCTTAGATTCGTCAGGGCCTGAAGCTTTCTTT.

This chain joins TRBV27 and TRBJ2-7; the D gene is possibly TRBD2 (5 bases). V lost 2 bases and J 3 bases, leaving 11 bases between the germline ends. The CDR3 consists of 14 residues. Germline V gives CDR1 MNHEY, CDR2 SMNVEV (reference sequence). CDR3 DNA sequence: TGTGCCAGCAGTTTACGGGGTAGCATCTACGAGCAGTACTTC. Translated, it gives CASSLRGSIYEQYF.

This chain connects TRBV19 to TRBJ2-3, with 11 positions matching TRBD2. The ends lost 7 bases at V and 0 bases at J; junction bases unmatched: 3. CDR1 and CDR2 from the germline V gene are LNHDA and SQIVND (reference sequence). The CDR3 runs 15 residues. DNA for the CDR3: TGTGCCAGTATCCGGACTAGCGGGAGCACAGATACGCAGTATTTT. Translating gives CASIRTSGSTDTQYF. The full variable domain, in which reference TRBV19 and TRBJ2-3 provide the parts outside the CDR3, is DGGITQSPKYLFRKEGQNVTLSCEQNLNHDAMYWYRQDPGQGLRLIYYSQIVNDFQKGDIAEGYSVSREKKESFPLTVTSAQKNPTAFYLCASIRTSGSTDTQYFGPGTRLTVL.

The chain employs TRBV5-1 and TRBJ2-1; D is uncertain. This CDR3 spans 13 amino acids. CDR1 and CDR2 from the germline V gene are SGHRS and YFSETQ. Trimming took off 2 bases at V and 8 bases at J, with 11 bases between the two ends. The CDR3 DNA follows: TGCGCCAGCAGCTTCCCCCCTGTCTATGAGCAGTTCTTC. Translating it yields CASSFPPVYEQFF.

The CDR3: CASSLTGVVTEAFF. CDR3 nucleotides: TGTGCCAGCAGTTTAACAGGGGTTGTCACTGAAGCTTTCTTT. The chain recombines TRBV28 with TRBJ1-1; 7 nucleotides align to TRBD1. V was pared by 2 bases and J by 4 bases, with 4 bases of the junction left unmatched. Germline V CDR1 and CDR2: MDHEN, SYDVKM. This CDR3 contains 14 residues.

The J gene is TRBJ2-1, the V gene TRBV7-9, with D unresolved. The CDR3 has 11 residues. V was shortened by 3 bases and J by 9 bases, with 6 bases between the two germline ends. CDR1 is SEHNR, CDR2 FQNEAQ, per germline (reference sequence). The CDR3 loop is CASSFAGEQFF. The CDR3 DNA is TGTGCCAGCAGCTTTGCCGGTGAGCAGTTCTTC. Full variable domain (outside the CDR3, taken from reference TRBV7-9 and TRBJ2-1): DTGVSQNPRHKITKRGQNVTFRCDPISEHNRLYWYRQTLGQGPEFLTYFQNEAQLEKSRLLSDRFSAERPKGSFSTLEIQRTEQGDSAMYLCASSFAGEQFFGPGTRLTVL.

This rearrangement joins TRBV3-1 (or the pseudogene TRBV3-2) to TRBJ2-2; 11 nucleotides line up with TRBD2. Unmatched junction bases numbered 9, after V lost 1 base and J lost 5 bases. The CDR3 totals 18 residues. Germline lookup yields CDR1 LGHDT and CDR2 YNNKEL (reference sequence). CDR3 amino acids: CASSQGDSGRARTGELFF. In nucleotides, the CDR3 is TGTGCCAGCAGCCAAGGGGATAGCGGGAGGGCCCGGACCGGGGAGCTGTTTTTT.

This clone was observed once. The chain carries TRBV7-2 and TRBJ2-3; 9 bases align to TRBD1. The V gene's germline CDR1 is SGHTA and CDR2 FQGNSA. This CDR3 contains 15 residues. V shed 5 bases, J shed 0 bases, and the junction held 3 bases outside the gene matches. This chain's CDR3 is CASSPGQGSTDTQYF. DNA for the CDR3: TGTGCCAGCAGCCCGGGACAGGGCAGCACAGATACGCAGTATTTT.